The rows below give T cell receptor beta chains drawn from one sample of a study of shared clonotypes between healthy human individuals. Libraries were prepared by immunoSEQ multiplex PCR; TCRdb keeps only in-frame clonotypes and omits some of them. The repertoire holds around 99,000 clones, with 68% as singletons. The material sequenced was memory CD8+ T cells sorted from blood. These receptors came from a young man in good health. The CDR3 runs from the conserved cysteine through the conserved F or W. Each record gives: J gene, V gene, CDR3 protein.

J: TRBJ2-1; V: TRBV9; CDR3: CASSVESGFSYNEQFF
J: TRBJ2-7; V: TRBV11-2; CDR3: CASSLGEGYEQYF
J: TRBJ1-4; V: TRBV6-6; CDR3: CASSYGEFGEKLFF
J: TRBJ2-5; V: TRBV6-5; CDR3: CASSYNGPVEAQYF
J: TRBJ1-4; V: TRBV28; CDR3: CASSTLGPGTPREKLFF
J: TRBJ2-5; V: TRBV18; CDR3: CASSLDRGRETQYF
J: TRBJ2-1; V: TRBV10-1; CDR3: CASSDPPVGEQFF
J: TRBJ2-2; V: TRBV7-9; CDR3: CASSRPNTGELFF
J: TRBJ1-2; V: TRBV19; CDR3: CASSIDKQGFYGYTF
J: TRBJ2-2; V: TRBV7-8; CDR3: CASSQGELFF
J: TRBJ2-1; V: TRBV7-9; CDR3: CASSSPNEQFF
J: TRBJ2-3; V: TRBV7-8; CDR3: CASSLGGEPDTQYF
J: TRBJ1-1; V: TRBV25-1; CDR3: CASIPGAGTEAFF
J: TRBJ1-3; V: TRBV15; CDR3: CATSSAGMYSGNTIYF
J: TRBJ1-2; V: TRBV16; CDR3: CASTFSALAANYGYTF
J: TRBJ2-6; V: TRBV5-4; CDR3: CASSQDPLSGANVLTF
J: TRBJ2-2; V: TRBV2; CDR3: CASSEQGAGELFF
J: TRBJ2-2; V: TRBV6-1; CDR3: CASSAGQGASGELFF
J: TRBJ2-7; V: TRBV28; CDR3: CASSPGDSSYEQYF
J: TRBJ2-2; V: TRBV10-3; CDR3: CAISDGDSYTGELFF
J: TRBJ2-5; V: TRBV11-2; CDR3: CASSLEWAGTIGETQYF
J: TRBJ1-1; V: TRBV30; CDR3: CAWMPGMTEAFF
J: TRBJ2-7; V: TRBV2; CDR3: CASTERNSYEQYF
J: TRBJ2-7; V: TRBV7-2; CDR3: CASSIRRGRHEQYF